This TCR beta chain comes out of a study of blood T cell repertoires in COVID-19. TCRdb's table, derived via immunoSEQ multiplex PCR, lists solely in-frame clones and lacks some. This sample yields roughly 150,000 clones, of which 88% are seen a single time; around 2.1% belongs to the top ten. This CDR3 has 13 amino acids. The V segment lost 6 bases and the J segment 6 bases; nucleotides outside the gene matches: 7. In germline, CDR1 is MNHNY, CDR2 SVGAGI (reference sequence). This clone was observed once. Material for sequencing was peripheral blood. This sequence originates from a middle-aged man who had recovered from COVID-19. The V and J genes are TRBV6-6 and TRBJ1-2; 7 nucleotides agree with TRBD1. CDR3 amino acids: CASSLKQGNGYTF. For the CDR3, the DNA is TGTGCCAGCAGCCTGAAACAGGGGAATGGCTACACCTTC.